The 27 T cell receptor beta chains below all came from one sample that was sequenced in a study of vaccination effects on CD4 cells after COVID-19. Clones were read by immunoSEQ multiplex PCR, and TCRdb kept only the in-frame ones, dropping some. This sample carries about 71,000 clones, roughly three quarters of them seen once, and the ten largest clones take about 4%. Antigen-specific CD4+ T cell clonotypes were called by their expansion after viral peptide-pool culture in ViraFEST. Isolating CD4+ T cells followed 9 to 10 days of culture. Previously uninfected by SARS-CoV-2, the vaccine recipients also showed negative nucleocapsid antibodies. These receptors have no identified antigens. The source was CD4+ T cells from PBMCs cultured with HCoV-OC43 spike peptides, collected before COVID-19 vaccination. Subset of the sample: HCoV-OC43 spike overlapping peptide pool stimulation. These receptors were taken from a human donor who received a COVID-19 vaccine.

This sequence joins TRBV19 and TRBJ1-2; TRBD1 is a possible D gene (6 bases). Germline assignment: CDR1 LNHDA and CDR2 SQIVND (reference sequence). This CDR3 region has 13 residues. V shed 3 bases and J shed 5 bases, with 10 bases lying between them. The CDR3 DNA sequence: TGTGCCAGTAGTATCACAGGGCGATATGGCTACACCTTC. The encoded protein is CASSITGRYGYTF.

The rearrangement links TRBV15 to TRBJ2-5; no firm D call. Germline CDR1 LNHNV, CDR2 YYDKDF (reference sequence). The CDR3 consists of 12 residues. Trimming cost V 0 bases and J 5 bases, with 4 bases left between them. In DNA form, the CDR3 reads TGTGCCACCAGCAGAGATCGCGAGACCCAGTACTTC. Translation gives CATSRDRETQYF.

The chain is built from TRBV11-2 and TRBJ1-2; 8 bases fit TRBD1. The germline gives CDR1 SGHAT, CDR2 FQNNGV. The CDR3 has 13 amino acids. J lost 3 bases, V lost 5 bases, and 2 bases had no gene match. CDR3: CASSPGGDYGYTF. CDR3 DNA sequence: TGTGCCAGCAGCCCAGGGGGCGACTATGGCTACACCTTC.

Of note for this clone: The sample has other DNA sequences that encode this CDR3 too. The chain uses TRBV6-5 and TRBJ2-5; 7 nucleotides align to TRBD2. The V gene end was trimmed by 6 bases and the J gene end by 5 bases; junction bases not matched to a gene: 6. Germline CDR1 reads MNHEY; CDR2 reads SVGAGI. This CDR3 spans 13 amino acids. CDR3 in DNA: TGTGCCAGCAGAACGGGGGGTCGGGAGACCCAGTACTTC. It translates to CASRTGGRETQYF.

The table lists this clone with a count of one. The chain employs TRBV24-1 and TRBJ2-5, with TRBD2 identical over 7 bases. The CDR3 sequence is 15 residues long. Germline-derived CDR1 and CDR2 are KGHDR and SFDVKD. V was clipped by 2 bases and J by 5 bases; unmatched bases: 7. The CDR3 region is CATSDSRTSGETQYF. The CDR3 DNA is TGTGCCACCAGTGATTCTCGGACTAGTGGGGAGACCCAGTACTTC.

DNA of the CDR3: TGTGCCAGCGCTAATACGGAAGCAACTAATGAAAAACTGTTTTTT. Its translation: CASANTEATNEKLFF. V usage is TRBV28 and J usage is TRBJ1-4, with no clear D. Germline CDR1 MDHEN, CDR2 SYDVKM. Trimming took 8 bases from V and 0 from J, leaving 13 bases between them. The CDR3 is 15 residues long.

The chain recombines TRBV9 with TRBJ2-1; a weak D match, TRBD2 (6 bases). The germline V and J ends were trimmed by 0 bases and 0 bases, with 13 bases remaining between them. Germline CDR1 and CDR2: SGDLS and YYNGEE. This CDR3 spans 17 amino acids. The CDR3, as DNA: TGTGCCAGCAGCGTAGCTCCAGCGGGTGCCTCCTACAATGAGCAGTTCTTC. It encodes CASSVAPAGASYNEQFF.

The chain couples TRBV19 to TRBJ1-5; the match to TRBD1 covers 9 bases. The CDR3 is made up of 16 amino acids. CDR1 and CDR2 from the germline V gene are LNHDA and SQIVND (reference sequence). Losses at the gene ends were 4 bases for V and 7 bases for J; bases not matched to a gene: 11. DNA for the CDR3: TGTGCCAGTAGTAAAGCCGGGACAGGGATTCGACAGCCCCAGCATTTT. This encodes CASSKAGTGIRQPQHF.

The rearrangement links TRBV19 to TRBJ2-5, with D possibly matching TRBD2 (6 bases). The CDR3 runs to 16 residues. Trimming removed 0 bases at V and 3 bases at J, with 14 bases between. Germline V gives CDR1 LNHDA, CDR2 SQIVND (reference sequence). This chain's CDR3 is CASSIDLPGGEETQYF. The CDR3 bases are TGTGCCAGTAGTATAGATCTTCCCGGGGGAGAAGAGACCCAGTACTTC. Full variable domain (remainder filled in from reference TRBV19 and TRBJ2-5): DGGITQSPKYLFRKEGQNVTLSCEQNLNHDAMYWYRQDPGQGLRLIYYSQIVNDFQKGDIAEGYSVSREKKESFPLTVTSAQKNPTAFYLCASSIDLPGGEETQYFGPGTRLLVL.

The rearrangement joins TRBV9 to TRBJ2-1; D ambiguous. Germline CDR1 and CDR2: SGDLS and YYNGEE. Trimming cost V 4 bases and J 5 bases, with 13 bases left between them. This CDR3 region has 14 residues. This CDR3 reads CASSTRAQNNEQFF. In DNA, the CDR3 is TGTGCCAGCAGCACAAGGGCCCAAAACAATGAGCAGTTCTTC.

The V call is TRBV3-1 (or the pseudogene TRBV3-2), the J call TRBJ1-2, with TRBD1 as a possible D gene (5 bases). Trimming shortened V by 4 bases and J by 3 bases, and 12 bases separated the two germline ends. Germline CDR1 reads LGHDT; CDR2 reads YNNKEL (reference sequence). The CDR3 is 14 amino acids. CDR3 coding DNA: TGTGCCAGCAGCCTCTCTCAGGGCGACTATGGCTACACCTTC. Translation: CASSLSQGDYGYTF.

This clone was seen a handful of times. CDR3 residues: CASSEEVGRGNEQFF. For the CDR3, the DNA is TGTGCCAGCAGTGAAGAGGTGGGGCGGGGCAATGAGCAGTTCTTC. The V gene is TRBV2, the J gene TRBJ2-1, with a weak D call TRBD2 (6 bases). Germline CDR1 SNHLY, CDR2 FYNNEI. The CDR3 is 15 residues long. Trimming cost V 1 base and J 6 bases, with 13 bases left between them.

This clone was seen a few times. This chain joins TRBV5-1 and TRBJ2-1, with D unclear. The CDR3 length is 15 residues. V was pared by 0 bases and J by 2 bases, with 9 bases between. Germline assignment: CDR1 SGHRS and CDR2 YFSETQ. The CDR3 sequence: CASSLGPHAYNEQFF. CDR3 nucleotide sequence: TGCGCCAGCAGCTTGGGACCGCACGCCTACAATGAGCAGTTCTTC.

This chain connects TRBV6-5 to TRBJ1-6, with unresolved D. Germline V CDR1 and CDR2: MNHEY, SVGAGI. V lost 0 bases, J lost 13 bases, and 7 bases lay in between. CDR3 size: 12 residues. CDR3 sequence reads: CASSYSTEPLHF. In nucleotides, the CDR3 is TGTGCCAGCAGTTACTCGACGGAGCCCCTCCACTTT.

This clone was observed a handful of times. The chain carries TRBV28 and TRBJ2-2, with D perhaps TRBD2 (6 bases). This CDR3 spans 15 amino acids. Germline V lookup: CDR1 MDHEN, CDR2 SYDVKM. The ends were cut back, 3 bases at V and 1 base at J, with 9 bases in the middle. CDR3 sequence (DNA): TGTGCCAGCAGTTTCGGGGGAATGAACACCGGGGAGCTGTTTTTT. The encoded protein is CASSFGGMNTGELFF.

The rearrangement joins TRBV6-5 to TRBJ1-1; D possibly corresponds to TRBD1 (5 bases). CDR3 size: 13 residues. The V gene's germline CDR1 is MNHEY and CDR2 SVGAGI. The V gene lost 5 bases and the J gene lost 8 bases, with 15 bases spanning the gap. Here the CDR3 DNA reads TGTGCCAGCAGTACGAGCCAGGGTTTGGAAGCTTTCTTT. Translating gives CASSTSQGLEAFF.

This chain joins TRBV19 and TRBJ1-5; TRBD1 is a possible D gene (5 bases). This CDR3 has 15 amino acids. Germline CDR1 reads LNHDA; CDR2 reads SQIVND (reference sequence). The V and J ends lost 3 bases and 1 base respectively, with 10 bases between them. CDR3 in DNA: TGTGCCAGTAGTATCGGGACGGGAAGCAATCAGCCCCAGCATTTT. This encodes CASSIGTGSNQPQHF. Full variable domain (remainder filled in from reference TRBV19 and TRBJ1-5): DGGITQSPKYLFRKEGQNVTLSCEQNLNHDAMYWYRQDPGQGLRLIYYSQIVNDFQKGDIAEGYSVSREKKESFPLTVTSAQKNPTAFYLCASSIGTGSNQPQHFGDGTRLSIL.

This sequence joins TRBV2 and TRBJ2-1; 13 nucleotides agree with TRBD2. The germline V gene has CDR1 SNHLY and CDR2 FYNNEI. With 5 bases clipped from V and 10 bases from J, the junction kept 5 bases outside the gene matches. This CDR3 is 14 amino acids long. The CDR3 sequence is CASSHRTSGGEQFF. CDR3 in DNA: TGTGCCAGCAGTCATCGGACTAGCGGGGGCGAGCAGTTCTTC.

The CDR3 region is CASSSAGGYTYTQYF. CDR3 bases: TGTGCCAGCAGTTCGGCGGGGGGGTATACATATACGCAGTATTTT. The chain recombines TRBV27 with TRBJ2-3; 9 nucleotides line up with TRBD2. In germline, CDR1 is MNHEY, CDR2 SMNVEV (reference sequence). Germline trimming cut 4 bases from V and 7 bases from J; bases unmatched to any gene: 9. The CDR3 contains 15 residues.

The gene calls are TRBV7-2 and TRBJ1-3; D gene ambiguous. Germline loops: CDR1 SGHTA, CDR2 FQGNSA. With 4 bases removed from V and 6 bases from J, the gap between germline ends came to 7 bases. This CDR3 region has 12 residues. The CDR3 loop reads CASSSPPNTIYF. The CDR3 nucleotides are TGTGCCAGCAGCTCCCCCCCAAACACCATATATTTT.

In its sample, this clone was seen a few times. The chain recombines TRBV18 with TRBJ2-7; tentatively, D is TRBD2 (6 bases). The CDR3 extends over 14 amino acids. Trimming cost V 5 bases and J 2 bases, with 13 bases left between them. Germline V lookup: CDR1 KGHSH, CDR2 LQKENI. CDR3 DNA: TGTGCCAGCTCAGGCGGGGCGAGAGCCTACGAGCAGTACGTC. It translates to CASSGGARAYEQYV.

In this sample, this clone turned up once. The chain has TRBV11-2 and TRBJ2-7; TRBD1 matches at 10 bases. V lost 0 bases to trimming and J lost 7 bases; unmatched junction nucleotides: 6. The CDR3 runs 15 residues. Germline V gives CDR1 SGHAT, CDR2 FQNNGV. CDR3 sequence (DNA): TGTGCCAGCAGCTTAGACGGGACAGGGGTGAGGGAGCAGTACGTC. This gives the protein CASSLDGTGVREQYV.

The rearrangement joins TRBV30 to TRBJ1-6; 9 bases fit TRBD1. This CDR3 has 15 residues. Germline V gene data show CDR1 as GTSNPN and CDR2 as SVGIG (reference sequence). V lost 0 bases, J lost 10 bases, and 7 bases stayed unmatched. CDR3 in DNA: TGTGCCTGGAGTGTCCCGAGACAGGGGGGCTCACCCCTCCACTTT. It yields the protein CAWSVPRQGGSPLHF.

V is TRBV4-2 and J is TRBJ1-1; D is possibly TRBD1 (5 bases). The germline V and J ends were trimmed by 7 bases and 4 bases, with 25 bases remaining between them. CDR1 and CDR2 (germline): LGHNA, YNFKEQ. The CDR3 spans 17 residues. CDR3 sequence reads: CASTKEGAGPPLTEAFF. In DNA, the CDR3 is TGTGCCAGCACCAAAGAAGGGGCAGGGCCGCCGCTCACTGAAGCTTTCTTT.

This clone appeared a few times. This sequence joins TRBV2 and TRBJ1-5; D is uncertain. The ends were cut back, 5 bases at V and 0 bases at J, with 14 bases in the middle. CDR3 length equals 16 residues. Per the germline V gene, CDR1 is SNHLY and CDR2 is FYNNEI. CDR3 bases: TGTGCCAGCAGTTGGACGGCCCCGTATAGCAATCAGCCCCAGCATTTT. It translates to CASSWTAPYSNQPQHF. Looking up the rest from reference TRBV2 and TRBJ1-5 gives the full variable domain: EPEVTQTPSHQVTQMGQEVILRCVPISNHLYFYWYRQILGQKVEFLVSFYNNEISEKSEIFDDQFSVERPDGSNFTLKIRSTKLEDSAMYFCASSWTAPYSNQPQHFGDGTRLSIL.

The rearrangement links TRBV5-1 to TRBJ2-2; 8 bases are shared with TRBD1. Germline-derived CDR1 and CDR2 are SGHRS and YFSETQ. The CDR3 loop spans 15 amino acids. After removal of 4 bases from V and 1 base from J, the junction contained 3 bases not matched to a gene. The CDR3 here is CASSLGTGNTGELFF. The CDR3 coding sequence is TGCGCCAGCAGCCTTGGGACAGGGAACACCGGGGAGCTGTTTTTT.

The genes are TRBV3-1 (or the pseudogene TRBV3-2) and TRBJ1-1, with D maybe TRBD1 (6 bases). This CDR3 comprises 14 residues. Trimming stripped 4 bases from V and 1 base from J, with 10 bases between. The germline gives CDR1 LGHDT, CDR2 YNNKEL (reference sequence). The CDR3 nucleotides read TGTGCCAGCAGCCGCAACAGGGCGAACACTGAAGCTTTCTTT. Translating it yields CASSRNRANTEAFF.